This T cell receptor beta chain was obtained from a study of blood T cell repertoires in COVID-19. The overall study: Spain, Italy and the United States supplied samples that represented acute and convalescent COVID-19. Nucleic acid was either cDNA or gDNA, and it came from T cells, B-cell-depleted T cells, or PBMCs.

Per the germline V gene, CDR1 is SNHLY and CDR2 is FYNNEI. This CDR3 is 17 amino acids long. V lost 2 bases to trimming and J lost 0 bases; unmatched junction nucleotides: 7. Original data processing: Amplification of reference gene primers was used by the study to estimate nucleated cell counts. The assay was immunoSEQ multiplex PCR, and TCRdb's table has in-frame clones only and misses some. The D gene and trimming were derived from the DNA, and the V and J assignments and clone size from that table. The sample has about 310,000 clones, roughly 84% seen once. The chain carries TRBV2 and TRBJ2-3; 8 bases line up with TRBD1. The receptor was isolated from a man aged 50 to 59 with active or convalescent COVID-19. What was sequenced was peripheral blood. This CDR3 is CASSESGQVASTDTQYF. CDR3 sequence (DNA): TGTGCCAGCAGTGAATCGGGACAGGTAGCTAGCACAGATACGCAGTATTTT. Filled out from reference TRBV2 and TRBJ2-3, the complete variable domain reads EPEVTQTPSHQVTQMGQEVILRCVPISNHLYFYWYRQILGQKVEFLVSFYNNEISEKSEIFDDQFSVERPDGSNFTLKIRSTKLEDSAMYFCASSESGQVASTDTQYFGPGTRLTVL.